The 14 T cell receptor beta chains in this list originate from one sample, sequenced in a study of monozygotic twins with inflammatory bowel disease. TCRdb reprocessed the 5' RACE reads and stores each CDR3 protein as one record, lacking DNA. Its table lists 330,000 or so distinct CDR3 sequences. Material: blood. The receptors shown here come from a human donor with ulcerative colitis or Crohn's disease, or a healthy co-twin of an affected twin (not recorded which).

The chain couples TRBV29-1 to TRBJ2-3; TCRdb lists TRBD1, though no DNA is available to test this call. From germline, CDR1 is SQVTM and CDR2 ANQGSEA. This CDR3 has 16 amino acids. CDR3 sequence: CSTRDTPFRGSDTQYF.

The CDR3 protein is CASRSGQGRSYNEQFF. This chain joins TRBV7-9 and TRBJ2-1; TCRdb's D call of TRBD1 is untestable without DNA. Germline CDR1 SEHNR, CDR2 FQNEAQ (reference sequence). The CDR3 is 16 residues long.

This rearrangement joins TRBV5-1 to TRBJ2-7; without DNA, the TCRdb call of TRBD2 cannot be checked. This CDR3 has 16 residues. Germline CDR1 is SGHRS and CDR2 is YFSETQ. CDR3 protein: CASSLSSIPGLDEQYF.

V and J are TRBV29-1 and TRBJ2-1; TCRdb's D call of TRBD1 is untestable without DNA. The length of the CDR3 is 16 residues. Germline lookup yields CDR1 SQVTM and CDR2 ANQGSEA. The CDR3 spells CSVGGGAEISYNEQFF.

The chain carries TRBV3-1 and TRBJ2-7; the TCRdb call, TRBD2, lacks DNA for checking. The CDR3 covers 16 residues. Germline V gene sequence: CDR1 LGHDT, CDR2 YNNKEL (reference sequence). Here the CDR3 reads CASSFERGTASYEQYF.

The rearrangement joins TRBV15 to TRBJ2-1; without DNA, the TCRdb call of TRBD2 cannot be checked. This CDR3 has 16 amino acids. Germline CDR1 and CDR2: LNHNV and YYDKDF (reference sequence). The CDR3 protein is CATSRGVAGEYNEQFF.

The rearrangement links TRBV7-2 to TRBJ1-2; the D gene TCRdb calls, TRBD1, cannot be checked with no DNA. The germline CDR1 and CDR2 sequences are SGHTA and FQGNSA. The CDR3 has 13 amino acids. The CDR3 sequence: CASSFTYREGYTF.

This chain links TRBV12-3 or TRBV12-4 with TRBJ1-5. The CDR3 has 13 residues. CDR3 sequence reads: CASGEVSNQPQHF.

The chain combines TRBV12-3 or TRBV12-4 with TRBJ1-1; the TCRdb call, TRBD1, lacks DNA for checking. The CDR3 runs 15 residues. This CDR3 is CASSYPTAGGTEAFF.

The V and J genes are TRBV7-9 and TRBJ2-5. This CDR3 is built from 13 residues. CDR1 is SEHNR, CDR2 FQNEAQ, per germline (reference sequence). CDR3 residues: CASSPRTSETQYF.

The chain uses TRBV3-1 and TRBJ1-2; TCRdb designates TRBD1, a call that cannot be tested without DNA. Germline loops: CDR1 LGHDT, CDR2 YNNKEL (reference sequence). This CDR3 is built from 13 residues. Here the CDR3 reads CASNLARGYGYTF. Full variable domain (remainder filled in from reference TRBV3-1 and TRBJ1-2): DTAVSQTPKYLVTQMGNDKSIKCEQNLGHDTMYWYKQDSKKFLKIMFSYNNKELIINETVPNRFSPKSPDKAHLNLHINSLELGDSAVYFCASNLARGYGYTFGSGTRLTVV.

V usage is TRBV7-2 and J usage is TRBJ2-5; TCRdb outputs TRBD1, but without DNA this stays unchecked. Looked up from germline, CDR1 is SGHTA and CDR2 is FQGNSA. The CDR3 has 15 amino acids. CDR3 region: CASSFFFNREETQYF.

CDR3 amino acids: CSARDFVLGTDTQYF. This rearrangement joins TRBV20-1 to TRBJ2-3. Germline V CDR1 and CDR2: DFQATT, SNEGSKA (reference sequence). CDR3 length: 15 amino acids.

V gene TRBV5-8 combines with J gene TRBJ1-5. CDR3 size: 15 residues. CDR1 is SGHTS, CDR2 YDEGEE, per germline. CDR3 sequence reads: CASSPWTSTNQPQHF. Using reference TRBV5-8 and TRBJ1-5 for the parts outside the CDR3, the full variable domain is EAGVTQSPTHLIKTRGQQATLRCSPISGHTSVYWYQQALGLGLQFLLWYDEGEERNRGNFPPRFSGRQFPNYSSELNVNALELEDSALYLCASSPWTSTNQPQHFGDGTRLSIL.